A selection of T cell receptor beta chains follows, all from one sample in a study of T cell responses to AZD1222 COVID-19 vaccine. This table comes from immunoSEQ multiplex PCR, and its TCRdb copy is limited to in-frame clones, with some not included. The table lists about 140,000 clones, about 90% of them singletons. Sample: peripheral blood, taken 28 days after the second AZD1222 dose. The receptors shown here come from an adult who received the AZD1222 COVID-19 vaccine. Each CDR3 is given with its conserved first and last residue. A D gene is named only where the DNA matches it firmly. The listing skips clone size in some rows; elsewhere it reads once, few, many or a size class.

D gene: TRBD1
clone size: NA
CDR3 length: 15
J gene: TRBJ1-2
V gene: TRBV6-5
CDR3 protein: CASRDGQGRSYGYTF
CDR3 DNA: TGTGCCAGCAGGGACGGACAGGGACGAAGCTATGGCTACACCTTC

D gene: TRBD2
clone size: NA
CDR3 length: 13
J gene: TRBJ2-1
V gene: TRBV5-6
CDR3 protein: CATRSGGLNEQFF
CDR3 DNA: TGTGCCACCCGGTCGGGGGGGTTAAATGAGCAGTTCTTC

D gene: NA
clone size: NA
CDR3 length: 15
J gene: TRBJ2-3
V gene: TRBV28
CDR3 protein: CASSLGGGATDTQYF
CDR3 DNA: TGTGCCAGCAGTTTAGGGGGGGGCGCGACAGATACGCAGTATTTT

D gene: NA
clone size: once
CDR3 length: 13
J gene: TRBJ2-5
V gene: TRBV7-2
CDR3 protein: CASSSGPGETQYF
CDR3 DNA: TGTGCCAGCAGCTCGGGACCGGGGGAGACCCAGTACTTC

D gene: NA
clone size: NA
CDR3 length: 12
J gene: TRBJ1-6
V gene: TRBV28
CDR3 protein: CASNWGRSPLHF
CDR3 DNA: TGTGCCAGCAATTGGGGGCGTTCACCCCTCCACTTT

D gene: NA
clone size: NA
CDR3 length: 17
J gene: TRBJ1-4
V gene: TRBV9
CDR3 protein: CASSVEGGWLNNEKLFF
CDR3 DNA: TGTGCCAGCAGCGTAGAGGGGGGGTGGCTGAATAATGAAAAACTGTTTTTT

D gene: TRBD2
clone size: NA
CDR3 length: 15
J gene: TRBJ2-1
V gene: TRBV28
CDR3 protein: CASSSAGSSYNEQFF
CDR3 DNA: TGTGCCAGCAGTTCAGCGGGAAGCTCCTACAATGAGCAGTTCTTC

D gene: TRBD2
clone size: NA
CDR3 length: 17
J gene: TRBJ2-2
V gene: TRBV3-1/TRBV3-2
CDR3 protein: CASSQVRGGENTGELFF
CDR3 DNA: TGTGCCAGCAGCCAAGTTCGCGGGGGAGAGAACACCGGGGAGCTGTTTTTT

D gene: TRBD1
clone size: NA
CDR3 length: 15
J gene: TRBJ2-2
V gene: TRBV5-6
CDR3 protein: CASSLDRGNTGELFF
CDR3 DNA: TGTGCCAGCAGCTTGGACAGGGGAAACACCGGGGAGCTGTTTTTT

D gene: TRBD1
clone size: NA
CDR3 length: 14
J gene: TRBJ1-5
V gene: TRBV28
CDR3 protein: CASSPPDRGQPQHF
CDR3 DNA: TGTGCCAGCAGTCCGCCCGACAGGGGTCAGCCCCAGCATTTT

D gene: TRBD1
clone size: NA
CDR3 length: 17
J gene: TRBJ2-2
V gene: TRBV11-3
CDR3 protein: CASSRHYSDRGRGELFF
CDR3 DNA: TGTGCCAGCAGCCGCCACTACAGCGACAGGGGGCGCGGGGAGCTGTTTTTT

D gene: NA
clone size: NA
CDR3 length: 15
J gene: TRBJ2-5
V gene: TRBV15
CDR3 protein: CATSRGRQLQETQYF
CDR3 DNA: TGTGCCACCAGCAGGGGAAGGCAGCTCCAAGAGACCCAGTACTTC

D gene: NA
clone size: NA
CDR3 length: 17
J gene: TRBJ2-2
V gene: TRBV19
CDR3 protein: CASSIAAGRANTGELFF
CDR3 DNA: TGTGCCAGTAGTATAGCGGCGGGCCGAGCGAACACCGGGGAGCTGTTTTTT

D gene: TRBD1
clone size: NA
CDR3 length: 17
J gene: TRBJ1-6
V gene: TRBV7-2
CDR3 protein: CASSAYRGSSYNSPLHF
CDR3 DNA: TGTGCCAGCAGCGCGTACAGGGGCAGCTCCTATAATTCACCCCTCCACTTT

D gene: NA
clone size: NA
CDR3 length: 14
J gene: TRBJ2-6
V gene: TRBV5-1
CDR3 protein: CASSLSSGANVLTF
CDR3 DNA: TGCGCCAGCAGCTTGAGCTCTGGGGCCAACGTCCTGACTTTC

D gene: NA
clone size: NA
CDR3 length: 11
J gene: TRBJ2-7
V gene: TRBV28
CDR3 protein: CATVTGQEQYF
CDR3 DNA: TGTGCCACCGTAACGGGGCAGGAGCAGTACTTC

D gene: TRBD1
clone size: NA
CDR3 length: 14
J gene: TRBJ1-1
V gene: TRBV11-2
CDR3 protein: CASSILQGRYEAFF
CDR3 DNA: TGTGCCAGCAGCATCCTACAGGGGCGGTATGAAGCTTTCTTT

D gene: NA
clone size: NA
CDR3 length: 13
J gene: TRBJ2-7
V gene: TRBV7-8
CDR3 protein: CASSFRPPHEQYF
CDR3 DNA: TGTGCCAGCAGCTTCCGTCCGCCTCACGAGCAGTACTTC

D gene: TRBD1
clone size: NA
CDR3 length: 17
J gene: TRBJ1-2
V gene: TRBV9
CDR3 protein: CASSPRQGAFANYGYTF
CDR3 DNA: TGTGCCAGCAGCCCCAGACAGGGGGCTTTCGCTAACTATGGCTACACCTTC

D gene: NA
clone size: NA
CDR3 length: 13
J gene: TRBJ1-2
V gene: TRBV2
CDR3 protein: CASSLGGFDGYTF
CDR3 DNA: TGTGCCAGCAGCCTGGGGGGGTTCGATGGCTACACCTTC

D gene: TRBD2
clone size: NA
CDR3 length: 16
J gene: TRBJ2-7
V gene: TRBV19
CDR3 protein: CASSILSGRGPYEQYF
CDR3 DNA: TGTGCCAGTAGTATTCTCAGTGGGAGGGGACCCTACGAGCAGTACTTC

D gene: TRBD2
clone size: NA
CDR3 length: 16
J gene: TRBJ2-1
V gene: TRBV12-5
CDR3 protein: CASGSRLAGPYNEQFF
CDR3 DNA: TGTGCTAGTGGCTCTAGACTAGCGGGGCCATACAATGAGCAGTTCTTC

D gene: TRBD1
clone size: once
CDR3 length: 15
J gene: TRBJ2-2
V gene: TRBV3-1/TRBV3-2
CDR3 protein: CASSRRGTDTGELFF
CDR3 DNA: TGTGCCAGCAGCCGTAGGGGGACAGACACCGGGGAGCTGTTTTTT

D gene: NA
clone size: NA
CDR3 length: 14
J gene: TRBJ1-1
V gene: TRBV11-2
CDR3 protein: CASSLEGGVTEAFF
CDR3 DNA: TGTGCCAGCAGCTTGGAGGGGGGGGTCACTGAAGCTTTCTTT

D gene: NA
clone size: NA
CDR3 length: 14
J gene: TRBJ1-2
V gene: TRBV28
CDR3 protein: CASTWPGLGDGYTF
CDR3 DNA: TGTGCCAGCACCTGGCCAGGCCTCGGTGATGGCTACACCTTC

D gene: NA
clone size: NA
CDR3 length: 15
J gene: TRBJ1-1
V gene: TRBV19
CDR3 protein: CASSIQRVMNTEAFF
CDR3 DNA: TGTGCCAGTAGTATTCAGCGGGTGATGAACACTGAAGCTTTCTTT

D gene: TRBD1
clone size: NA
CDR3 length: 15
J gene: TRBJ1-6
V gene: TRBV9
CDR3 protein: CASSVQGVHNSPLHF
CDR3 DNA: TGTGCCAGCAGCGTACAGGGGGTCCATAATTCACCCCTCCACTTT

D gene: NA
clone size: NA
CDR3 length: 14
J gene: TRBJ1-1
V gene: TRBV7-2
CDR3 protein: CASSPKLMNTEAFF
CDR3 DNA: TGTGCCAGCAGCCCAAAGCTCATGAACACTGAAGCTTTCTTT

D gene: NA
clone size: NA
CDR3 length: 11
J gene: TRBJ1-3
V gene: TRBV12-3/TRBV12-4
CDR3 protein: CASSSGNTIYF
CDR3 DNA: TGTGCCAGCAGCTCTGGAAACACCATATATTTT

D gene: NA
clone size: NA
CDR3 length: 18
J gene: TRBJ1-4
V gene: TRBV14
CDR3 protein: CAPPRGGREAATNEKLFF
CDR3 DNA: TGTGCCCCACCACGGGGGGGCAGGGAGGCGGCAACTAATGAAAAACTGTTTTTT

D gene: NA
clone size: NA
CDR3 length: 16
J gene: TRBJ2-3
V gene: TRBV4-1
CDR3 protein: CASSQDMAGSTDTQYF
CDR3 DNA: TGCGCCAGCAGCCAAGATATGGCGGGAAGCACAGATACGCAGTATTTT

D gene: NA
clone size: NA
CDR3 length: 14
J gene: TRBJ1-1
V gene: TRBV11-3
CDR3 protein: CASSARHPNTEAFF
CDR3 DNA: TGTGCCAGCAGCGCGAGGCACCCGAACACTGAAGCTTTCTTT

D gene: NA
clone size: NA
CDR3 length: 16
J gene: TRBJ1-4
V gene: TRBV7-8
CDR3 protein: CASSRPSRATNEKLFF
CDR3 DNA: TGTGCCAGCAGCCGCCCCTCCAGGGCTACTAATGAAAAACTGTTTTTT

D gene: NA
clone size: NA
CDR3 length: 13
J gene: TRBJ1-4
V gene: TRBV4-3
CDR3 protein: CASSQVLTEKLFF
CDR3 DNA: TGCGCCAGCAGCCAAGTCTTGACTGAAAAACTGTTTTTT

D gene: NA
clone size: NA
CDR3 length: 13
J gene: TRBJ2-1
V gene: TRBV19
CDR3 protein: CASSIDRTGEQFF
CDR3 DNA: TGTGCCAGTAGTATAGATCGGACTGGGGAGCAGTTCTTC

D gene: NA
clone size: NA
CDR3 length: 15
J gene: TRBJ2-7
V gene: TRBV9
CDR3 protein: CASSPTSSPSYEQYF
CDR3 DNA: TGTGCCAGCAGCCCTACTAGCTCGCCTTCCTACGAGCAGTACTTC

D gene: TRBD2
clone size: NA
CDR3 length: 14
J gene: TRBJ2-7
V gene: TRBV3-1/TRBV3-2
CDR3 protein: CATTRRGDTYEQYF
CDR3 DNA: TGTGCCACCACCCGCCGGGGGGATACCTACGAGCAGTACTTC

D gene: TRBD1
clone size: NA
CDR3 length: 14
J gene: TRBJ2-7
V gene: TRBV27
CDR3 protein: CARSTGASSYEQYF
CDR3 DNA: TGTGCCAGATCGACAGGGGCGAGCTCCTACGAGCAGTACTTC

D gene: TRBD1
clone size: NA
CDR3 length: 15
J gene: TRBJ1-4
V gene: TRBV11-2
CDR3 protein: CASSSLVQGDEKLFF
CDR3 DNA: TGTGCCAGCAGCTCTTTAGTCCAGGGGGATGAAAAACTGTTTTTT

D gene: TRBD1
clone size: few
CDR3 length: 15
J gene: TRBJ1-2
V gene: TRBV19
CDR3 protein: CASSPDRGMLAGYTF
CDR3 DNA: TGTGCCAGTAGTCCTGACAGGGGGATGCTTGCTGGCTACACCTTC

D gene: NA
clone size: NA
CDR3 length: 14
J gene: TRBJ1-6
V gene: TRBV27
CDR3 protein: CASCLRPGGSPLHF
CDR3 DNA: TGTGCCAGCTGCCTGCGACCCGGCGGTTCACCCCTCCACTTT

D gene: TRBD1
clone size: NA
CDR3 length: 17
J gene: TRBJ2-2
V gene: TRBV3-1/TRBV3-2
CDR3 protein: CASSQRDREGDTGELFF
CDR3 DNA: TGTGCCAGCAGCCAGCGGGACAGGGAGGGGGACACCGGGGAGCTGTTTTTT

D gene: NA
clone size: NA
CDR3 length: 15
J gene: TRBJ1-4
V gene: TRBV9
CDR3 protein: CASSVGMGPNEKLFF
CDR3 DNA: TGTGCCAGCAGCGTAGGCATGGGGCCAAATGAAAAACTGTTTTTT

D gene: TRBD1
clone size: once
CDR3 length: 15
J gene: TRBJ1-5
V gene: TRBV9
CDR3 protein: CASTRTGAFNQPQHF
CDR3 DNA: TGTGCCAGCACCCGGACAGGGGCCTTCAATCAGCCCCAGCATTTT

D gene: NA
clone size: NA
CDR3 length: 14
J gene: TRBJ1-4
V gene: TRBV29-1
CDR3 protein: CSVKKQGPNEKLFF
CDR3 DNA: TGCAGCGTTAAGAAACAGGGACCCAATGAAAAACTGTTTTTT

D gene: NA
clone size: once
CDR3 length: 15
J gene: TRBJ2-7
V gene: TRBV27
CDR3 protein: CASSPLGIGAYEQYF
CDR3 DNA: TGTGCCAGCAGTCCCCTGGGTATCGGCGCCTACGAGCAGTACTTC

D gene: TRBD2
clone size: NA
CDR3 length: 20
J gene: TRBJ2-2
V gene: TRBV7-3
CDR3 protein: CASSSHPGLAGRVFPGELFF
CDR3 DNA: TGTGCCAGCAGCTCTCATCCGGGACTAGCGGGTCGGGTCTTCCCCGGGGAGCTGTTTTTT

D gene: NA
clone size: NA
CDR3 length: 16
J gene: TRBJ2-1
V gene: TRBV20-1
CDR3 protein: CSACDQGGASYNEQFF
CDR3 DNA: TGCAGTGCTTGTGACCAAGGGGGGGCTTCCTACAATGAGCAGTTCTTC

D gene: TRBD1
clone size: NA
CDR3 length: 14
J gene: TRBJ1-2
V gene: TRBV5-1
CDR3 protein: CASSSQGAGDGYTF
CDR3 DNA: TGCGCCAGCAGCTCACAGGGGGCCGGGGATGGCTACACCTTC

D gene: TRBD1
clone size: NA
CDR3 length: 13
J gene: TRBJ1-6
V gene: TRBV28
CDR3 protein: CASSLTGNSPLHF
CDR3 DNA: TGTGCCAGCAGCCTGACAGGGAATTCACCCCTCCACTTT

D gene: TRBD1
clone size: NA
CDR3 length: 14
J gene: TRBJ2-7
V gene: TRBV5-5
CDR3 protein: CASRPAGGPYEQYF
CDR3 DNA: TGTGCCAGCAGACCGGCAGGGGGACCCTACGAGCAGTACTTC

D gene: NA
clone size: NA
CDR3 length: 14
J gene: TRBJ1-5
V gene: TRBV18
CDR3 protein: CASSPQVLNQPQHF
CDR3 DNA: TGTGCCAGCTCACCCCAGGTCCTCAATCAGCCCCAGCATTTT

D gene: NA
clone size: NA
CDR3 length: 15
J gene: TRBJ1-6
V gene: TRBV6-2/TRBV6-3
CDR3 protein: CASSYLTVGGSPLHF
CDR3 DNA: TGTGCCAGCAGTTACCTGACGGTCGGTGGTTCACCCCTCCACTTT

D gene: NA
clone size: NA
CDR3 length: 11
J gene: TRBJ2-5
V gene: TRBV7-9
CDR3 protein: CASSLDLAQYF
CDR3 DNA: TGTGCCAGCAGCTTAGACCTAGCCCAGTACTTC